The clone carrying this T cell receptor beta chain was recorded a few times. Antigen: not known. The sample comes from a study of identical twins. Study-level points and caveats: Twins showed weaker excess sharing in their beta out-of-frame sequences. Conclusions leaned on cross-sectional statistical analysis and did not track the same donors over time. Models, which agreed with sharing between unrelated individuals, nonetheless underestimated the out-of-frame TCR alpha sharing seen in monozygotic twins.

TCRdb independently ran MiXCR on the 5' RACE reads; one entry per CDR3 protein. The data show about 300,000 distinct CDR3 sequences, with 10% to 15% seen just once and 6% to 9% held by the top ten. V lost 6 bases and J lost 5; bases outside the gene matches: 12. Germline-derived CDR1 and CDR2 are SGHTA and FQGNSA. The CDR3 has 17 amino acids. These same data were also listed under a study on yellow fever vaccine responses in identical twins.

This receptor was identified in a woman aged 18 to 35 in good health. The V gene is TRBV7-2, the J gene TRBJ2-7; 14 nucleotides agree with TRBD2. What was sequenced was CD8+ T cells sorted from blood. The DNA for the CDR3 is TGTGCCAGCAGTAGGACCCTTGGGACTAGCGGGAGCCACGAGCAGTACTTC. Translated, it gives CASSRTLGTSGSHEQYF.